What follows are 24 T cell receptor beta chains derived from one specimen sequenced in a study of blood T cell repertoires in COVID-19. Produced via immunoSEQ multiplex PCR; TCRdb's table is partial and in-frame only. The profile shows about 230,000 clones, around nine tenths of them singletons. The sample consisted of PBMCs or T cells enriched from blood (not recorded which). All receptors come from a woman aged 25-40 years with acute COVID-19.

CDR3: CASSLRRGKETQYF. CDR3 in DNA: TGTGCCAGCAGCTTACGGCGGGGTAAAGAGACCCAGTACTTC. The gene calls are TRBV7-2 and TRBJ2-5; D may be TRBD2 (6 bases). V was shortened by 2 bases and J by 3 bases, with 10 bases between the two germline ends. Germline values: CDR1 SGHTA, CDR2 FQGNSA. The CDR3 extends over 14 amino acids. Complete variable domain (other parts from reference TRBV7-2 and TRBJ2-5): GAGVSQSPSNKVTEKGKDVELRCDPISGHTALYWYRQSLGQGLEFLIYFQGNSAPDKSGLPSDRFSAERTGGSVSTLTIQRTQQEDSAVYLCASSLRRGKETQYFGPGTRLLVL.

This sequence joins TRBV15 and TRBJ1-5; weak D call: TRBD1 (6 bases). The V gene lost 1 base and the J gene lost 6 bases, with 10 bases spanning the gap. The CDR3 is 14 residues long. The germline V gene has CDR1 LNHNV and CDR2 YYDKDF (reference sequence). Written as DNA, the CDR3 is TGTGCCACCAGCAGAGGGACAGAGGGTCAGCCCCAGCATTTT. It is translated as CATSRGTEGQPQHF.

This clone was recorded only once. V gene TRBV6-2 or TRBV6-3 combines with J gene TRBJ2-3; 8 bases map to TRBD2. V lost 5 bases to trimming and J lost 7 bases; unmatched junction nucleotides: 14. Looked up from germline, CDR1 is MNHEY and CDR2 is SVGEGT. The CDR3 contains 16 residues. CDR3 DNA: TGTGCCAGCAGTCAGCAAGAGGGAGCGGGAGCCAATACGCAGTATTTT. This gives the protein CASSQQEGAGANTQYF.

The chain is built from TRBV11-3 and TRBJ2-1, with 9 bases that match TRBD1. The CDR3 totals 15 residues. CDR1 is SGHNT, CDR2 YENEEA, per germline. V shed 5 bases and J 8 bases; nucleotides not matched to a gene: 10. The CDR3 here is CASSLGTGRRDEQFF. The CDR3 bases are TGTGCCAGCAGCCTGGGGACAGGGAGAAGAGATGAGCAGTTCTTC.

A single count supports this clone. The CDR3 region is CASGQNRGHQYEQYF. CDR3 in DNA: TGTGCCAGTGGCCAGAACAGGGGGCATCAGTACGAGCAGTACTTC. The chain combines TRBV19 with TRBJ2-7; TRBD1 aligns across 9 bases. V was pared by 8 bases and J by 4 bases, with 12 bases of the junction left unmatched. CDR3 length equals 15 residues. Germline V gives CDR1 LNHDA, CDR2 SQIVND (reference sequence). The full variable domain, completed using reference TRBV19 and TRBJ2-7, is DGGITQSPKYLFRKEGQNVTLSCEQNLNHDAMYWYRQDPGQGLRLIYYSQIVNDFQKGDIAEGYSVSREKKESFPLTVTSAQKNPTAFYLCASGQNRGHQYEQYFGPGTRLTVT.

This chain joins TRBV3-1 (or the pseudogene TRBV3-2) and TRBJ2-1; 7 nucleotides line up with TRBD1. The CDR3 length is 15 residues. Germline CDR1 is LGHDT and CDR2 is YNNKEL (reference sequence). V lost 3 bases to trimming and J lost 6 bases; unmatched junction nucleotides: 8. Here the CDR3 DNA reads TGTGCCAGCAGCCACGCCCGGACAGGCGGCAATGAGCAGTTCTTC. Translating it yields CASSHARTGGNEQFF.

This clone occurred a few times. The chain combines TRBV19 with TRBJ1-3, with 8 bases lining up with TRBD1. The CDR3 is 18 residues long. V lost 2 bases, J lost 3 bases, and 12 bases stayed unmatched. From germline, CDR1 is LNHDA and CDR2 SQIVND (reference sequence). In DNA, the CDR3 is TGTGCCAGTAGTATATTGATCCAGGGGGCACGATTTGGAAACACCATATATTTT. Protein: CASSILIQGARFGNTIYF. The whole variable domain, remainder taken from reference TRBV19 and TRBJ1-3, is DGGITQSPKYLFRKEGQNVTLSCEQNLNHDAMYWYRQDPGQGLRLIYYSQIVNDFQKGDIAEGYSVSREKKESFPLTVTSAQKNPTAFYLCASSILIQGARFGNTIYFGEGSWLTVV.

The chain employs TRBV7-6 and TRBJ2-5; D may be TRBD2 (6 bases). The length of the CDR3 is 13 residues. V was clipped by 5 bases and J by 14 bases, with 21 bases between them. Looked up from germline, CDR1 is SGHVS and CDR2 is FNYEAQ. This CDR3 is CASSPYAGGPLYF. As DNA, the CDR3 is TGTGCCAGCAGCCCGTATGCCGGGGGACCCCTTTACTTC.

The chain carries TRBV19 and TRBJ1-5; tentative D call: TRBD1 (5 bases). This CDR3 has 13 residues. Trimming removed 0 bases at V and 9 bases at J, with 9 bases between. Per germline, CDR1 LNHDA and CDR2 SQIVND (reference sequence). The CDR3 DNA reads TGTGCCAGTAGTATAGATCAGGGCGGGCCCCAGCATTTT. Translated: CASSIDQGGPQHF.

The V and J genes are TRBV7-2 and TRBJ2-1; 11 positions match TRBD1. V dropped 5 bases and J dropped 13; count of bases not matched to a gene: 4. The CDR3 loop spans 12 amino acids. Germline loops: CDR1 SGHTA, CDR2 FQGNSA. The CDR3 DNA is TGTGCCAGCAGCGGACAGGGGGCGCGACAGTTCTTC. Translation gives CASSGQGARQFF.

The genes are TRBV6-1 and TRBJ2-7; D is unclear. V lost 3 bases to trimming and J lost 5 bases, with 17 bases between them. The CDR3 extends over 15 amino acids. From germline, CDR1 is MNHNS and CDR2 SASEGT. In DNA, the CDR3 is TGTGCCAGCAGTGACAACCACGGGTCAAGCGACGAGCAGTACTTC. Translation gives CASSDNHGSSDEQYF.

The chain joins TRBV7-8 to TRBJ2-3; 7 bases fit TRBD1. V dropped 1 base and J dropped 2; count of bases not matched to a gene: 9. The CDR3 length is 17 residues. CDR1 and CDR2 from the germline V gene are SGHVS and FQNEAQ. CDR3 amino acids: CASSLGGRGQNTDTQYF. The CDR3 coding sequence is TGTGCCAGCAGCTTAGGGGGTAGGGGACAGAACACAGATACGCAGTATTTT. The full variable domain, with the rest looked up from reference TRBV7-8 and TRBJ2-3, is GAGVSQSPRYKVAKRGQDVALRCDPISGHVSLFWYQQALGQGPEFLTYFQNEAQLDKSGLPSDRFFAERPEGSVSTLKIQRTQQEDSAVYLCASSLGGRGQNTDTQYFGPGTRLTVL.

The chain carries TRBV5-1 and TRBJ1-2; no firm D call. V dropped 0 bases and J dropped 6 bases, with 6 bases sitting between them. The CDR3 length is 12 residues. Germline values: CDR1 SGHRS, CDR2 YFSETQ. CDR3 region: CASSLGRDGYTF. CDR3 coding DNA: TGCGCCAGCAGCTTGGGGCGGGATGGCTACACCTTC.

CDR3: CASSPQGIHTF. Here the CDR3 DNA reads TGTGCCAGCAGTCCACAGGGAATCCACACCTTC. The chain recombines TRBV6-5 with TRBJ1-2; D is perhaps TRBD1 (6 bases). This CDR3 spans 11 amino acids. CDR1 is MNHEY, CDR2 SVGAGI, per germline. Trimming removed 5 bases at V and 12 bases at J, with 13 bases between.

The V call is TRBV5-1, the J call TRBJ1-1; TRBD1 is a possible D gene (5 bases). The CDR3 contains 15 residues. CDR1 is SGHRS and CDR2 is YFSETQ in the germline V gene. V lost 4 bases to trimming and J lost 1 base, with 14 bases between them. The CDR3 DNA is TGCGCCAGCAGCCTGGGACTCGGTTGGAACACTGAAGCTTTCTTT. Translating it yields CASSLGLGWNTEAFF.

The chain employs TRBV28 and TRBJ2-7; no clear D gene. V dropped 6 bases and J dropped 2 bases, with 11 bases sitting between them. CDR3 size: 13 residues. The germline V gene encodes CDR1 MDHEN and CDR2 SYDVKM. The CDR3 DNA follows: TGTGCCAGCAGGGAAGACAAACCCTACGAGCAGTACTTC. It codes for CASREDKPYEQYF.

A few counts support this clone. V is TRBV18 and J is TRBJ2-2; D gene uncertain. The V end lost 3 bases, the J end lost 6 bases, and 11 bases lay between the germline ends. Germline V lookup: CDR1 KGHSH, CDR2 LQKENI. The CDR3 is made up of 14 amino acids. The chain's CDR3 is CASSPTTVPGELFF. DNA for the CDR3: TGTGCCAGCTCACCTACGACTGTCCCCGGGGAGCTGTTTTTT.

The V call is TRBV19, the J call TRBJ2-3; 7 bases agree with TRBD2. The CDR3 totals 17 residues. CDR1 and CDR2 (germline): LNHDA, SQIVND (reference sequence). Germline trimming cut 1 base from V and 4 bases from J; bases unmatched to any gene: 11. The CDR3 coding sequence is TGTGCCAGTAGTATAGGCCCAACTAGCGCCCTACCAGATACGCAGTATTTT. This translates into CASSIGPTSALPDTQYF.

The chain uses TRBV7-8 and TRBJ2-3; perhaps TRBD1 as D (5 bases). V lost 1 base and J 5 bases, leaving 7 bases between the germline ends. Germline assignment: CDR1 SGHVS and CDR2 FQNEAQ. CDR3 size: 13 residues. The CDR3 spells CASSLGTQDTQYF. In DNA form, the CDR3 reads TGTGCCAGCAGCTTAGGGACACAAGATACGCAGTATTTT.

The genes are TRBV6-5 and TRBJ1-1; D may be TRBD1 (5 bases). This CDR3 is 14 amino acids long. Germline CDR1 MNHEY, CDR2 SVGAGI. Trimming stripped 0 bases from V and 4 bases from J, with 9 bases between. The CDR3 here is CASSYSFGGTEAFF. CDR3 nucleotides: TGTGCCAGCAGTTACTCATTCGGGGGCACTGAAGCTTTCTTT.

The chain is built from TRBV7-6 and TRBJ2-7; D is unresolved. The ends were cut back, 5 bases at V and 6 bases at J, with 11 bases in the middle. The CDR3 contains 12 residues. Germline CDR1 SGHVS, CDR2 FNYEAQ. This CDR3 reads CASSPLVGEQYF. The CDR3 nucleotides read TGTGCCAGCAGCCCCCTGGTCGGCGAGCAGTACTTC.

The chain combines TRBV3-1 (or the pseudogene TRBV3-2) with TRBJ2-5; D remains ambiguous. The CDR3 is 16 amino acids. The germline gives CDR1 LGHDT, CDR2 YNNKEL (reference sequence). Trimming pared 0 bases from V and 5 bases from J, leaving 16 bases between. This chain's CDR3 is CASSQDQWAKAETQYF. DNA of the CDR3: TGTGCCAGCAGCCAAGATCAGTGGGCCAAGGCGGAGACCCAGTACTTC.

This clone came up once. The genes are TRBV7-2 and TRBJ2-7, with 8 bases that match TRBD1. V lost 0 bases and J lost 5; bases outside the gene matches: 6. Germline-derived CDR1 and CDR2 are SGHTA and FQGNSA. This CDR3 has 15 residues. In nucleotides, the CDR3 is TGTGCCAGCAGCTTAGCTGCGGGACAGGCGGACGAGCAGTACTTC. Amino acids: CASSLAAGQADEQYF.

The chain couples TRBV5-4 to TRBJ1-1; 7 positions agree with TRBD1. Germline CDR1 is SGHNT and CDR2 is YYREEE (reference sequence). There are 12 residues in the CDR3. V dropped 2 bases and J dropped 7; count of bases not matched to a gene: 2. CDR3 nucleotides: TGTGCCAGCAGCTTAGGGGGCTTTGAAGCTTTCTTT. Translation gives CASSLGGFEAFF.